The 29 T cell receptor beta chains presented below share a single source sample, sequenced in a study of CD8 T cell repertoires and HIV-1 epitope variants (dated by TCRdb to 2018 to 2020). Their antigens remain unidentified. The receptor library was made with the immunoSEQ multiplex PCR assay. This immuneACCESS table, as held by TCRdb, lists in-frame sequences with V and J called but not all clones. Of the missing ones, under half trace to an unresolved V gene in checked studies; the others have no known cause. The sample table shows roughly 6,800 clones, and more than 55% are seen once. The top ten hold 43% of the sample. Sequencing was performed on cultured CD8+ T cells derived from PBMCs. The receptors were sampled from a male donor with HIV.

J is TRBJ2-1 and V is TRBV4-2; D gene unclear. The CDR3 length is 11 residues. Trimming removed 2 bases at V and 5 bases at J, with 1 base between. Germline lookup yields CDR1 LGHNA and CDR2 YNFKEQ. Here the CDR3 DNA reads TGTGCCAGCAGCCAAAACAATGAGCAGTTCTTC. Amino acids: CASSQNNEQFF.

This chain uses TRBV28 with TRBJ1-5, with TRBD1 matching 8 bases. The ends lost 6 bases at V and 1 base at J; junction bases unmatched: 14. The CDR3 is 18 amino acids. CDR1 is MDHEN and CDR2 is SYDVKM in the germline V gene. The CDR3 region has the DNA TGTGCCAGCAGCCGGCCCCTTGACAGGGGAGGCAGCAATCAGCCCCAGCATTTT. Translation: CASSRPLDRGGSNQPQHF. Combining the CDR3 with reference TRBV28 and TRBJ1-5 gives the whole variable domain DVKVTQSSRYLVKRTGEKVFLECVQDMDHENMFWYRQDPGLGLRLIYFSYDVKMKEKGDIPEGYSVSREKKERFSLILESASTNQTSMYLCASSRPLDRGGSNQPQHFGDGTRLSIL.

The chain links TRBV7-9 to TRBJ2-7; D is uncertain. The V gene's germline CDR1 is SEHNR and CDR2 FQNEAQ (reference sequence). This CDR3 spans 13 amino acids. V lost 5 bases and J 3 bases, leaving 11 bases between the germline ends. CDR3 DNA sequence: TGTGCCAGCAGCCCCATGGCAGACTACGAGCAGTACTTC. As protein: CASSPMADYEQYF.

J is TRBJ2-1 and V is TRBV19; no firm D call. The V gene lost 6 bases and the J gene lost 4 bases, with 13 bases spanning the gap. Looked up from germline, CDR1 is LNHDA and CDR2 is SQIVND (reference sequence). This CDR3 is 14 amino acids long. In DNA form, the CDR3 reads TGTGCCAGTAGCCTTATCGACACATACAATGAGCAGTTCTTC. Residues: CASSLIDTYNEQFF.

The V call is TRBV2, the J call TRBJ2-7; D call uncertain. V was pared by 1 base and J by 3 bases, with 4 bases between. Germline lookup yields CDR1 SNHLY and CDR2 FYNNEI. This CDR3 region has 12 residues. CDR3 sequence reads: CASSEEDYEQYF. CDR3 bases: TGTGCCAGCAGTGAAGAAGACTACGAGCAGTACTTC.

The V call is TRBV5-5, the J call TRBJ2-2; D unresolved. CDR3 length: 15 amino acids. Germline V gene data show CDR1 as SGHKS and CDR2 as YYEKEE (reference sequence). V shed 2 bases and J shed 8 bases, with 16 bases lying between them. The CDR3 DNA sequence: TGTGCCAGCAGCTTTGAGACCTCTTCCAAGGGGGAGCTGTTTTTT. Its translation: CASSFETSSKGELFF.

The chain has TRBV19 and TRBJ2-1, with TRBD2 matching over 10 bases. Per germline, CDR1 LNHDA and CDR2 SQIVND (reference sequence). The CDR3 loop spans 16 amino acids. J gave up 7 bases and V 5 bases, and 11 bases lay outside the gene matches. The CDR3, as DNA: TGTGCCAGTAGTCAAGACTCTAGCGGGAGTAGTAATGAGCAGTTCTTC. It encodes CASSQDSSGSSNEQFF.

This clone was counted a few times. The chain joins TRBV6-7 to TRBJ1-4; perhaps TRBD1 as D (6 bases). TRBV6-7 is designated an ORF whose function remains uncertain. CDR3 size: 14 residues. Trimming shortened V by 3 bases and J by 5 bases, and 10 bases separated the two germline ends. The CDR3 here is CASSYIGGNEKLFF. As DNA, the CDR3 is TGTGCCAGCAGTTATATAGGGGGGAATGAAAAACTGTTTTTT.

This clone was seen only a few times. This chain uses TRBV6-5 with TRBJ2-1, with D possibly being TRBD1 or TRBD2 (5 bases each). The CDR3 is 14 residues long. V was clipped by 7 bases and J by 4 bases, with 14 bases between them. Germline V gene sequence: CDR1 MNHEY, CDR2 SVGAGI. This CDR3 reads CASMGRPGYNEQFF. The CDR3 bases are TGTGCCAGCATGGGGCGTCCGGGGTACAATGAGCAGTTCTTC.

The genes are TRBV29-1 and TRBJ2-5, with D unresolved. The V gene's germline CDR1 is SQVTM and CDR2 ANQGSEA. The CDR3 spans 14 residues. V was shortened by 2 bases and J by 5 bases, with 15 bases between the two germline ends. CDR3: CSVESPRDGETQYF. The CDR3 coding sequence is TGCAGCGTTGAAAGCCCTCGCGATGGGGAGACCCAGTACTTC.

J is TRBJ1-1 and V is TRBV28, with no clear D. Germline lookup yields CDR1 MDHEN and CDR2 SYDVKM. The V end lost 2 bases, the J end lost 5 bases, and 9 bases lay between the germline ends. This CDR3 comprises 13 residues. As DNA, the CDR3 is TGTGCCAGCAGTTTAGACCGGAGGACTGAAGCTTTCTTT. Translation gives CASSLDRRTEAFF.

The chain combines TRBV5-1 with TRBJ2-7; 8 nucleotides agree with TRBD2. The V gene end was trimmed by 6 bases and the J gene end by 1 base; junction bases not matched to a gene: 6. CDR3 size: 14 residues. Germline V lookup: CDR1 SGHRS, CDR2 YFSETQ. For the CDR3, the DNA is TGCGCCAGCACCGAAACGGGAGGGTCCTACGAGCAGTACTTC. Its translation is CASTETGGSYEQYF.

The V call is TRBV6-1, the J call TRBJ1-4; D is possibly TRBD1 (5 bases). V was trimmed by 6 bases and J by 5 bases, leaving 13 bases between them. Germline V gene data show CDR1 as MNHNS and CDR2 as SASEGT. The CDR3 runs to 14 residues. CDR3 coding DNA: TGTGCCAGCAGCGAGGGGAGTTTGAATGAAAAACTGTTTTTT. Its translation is CASSEGSLNEKLFF.

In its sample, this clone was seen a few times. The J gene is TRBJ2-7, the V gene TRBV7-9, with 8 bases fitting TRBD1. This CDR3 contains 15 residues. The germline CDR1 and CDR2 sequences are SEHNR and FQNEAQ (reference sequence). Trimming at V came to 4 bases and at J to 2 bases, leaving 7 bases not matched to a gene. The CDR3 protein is CASSSRGQGPYEQYF. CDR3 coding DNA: TGTGCCAGCAGCTCCCGAGGACAGGGCCCCTACGAGCAGTACTTC. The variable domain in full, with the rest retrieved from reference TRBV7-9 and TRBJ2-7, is DTGVSQNPRHKITKRGQNVTFRCDPISEHNRLYWYRQTLGQGPEFLTYFQNEAQLEKSRLLSDRFSAERPKGSFSTLEIQRTEQGDSAMYLCASSSRGQGPYEQYFGPGTRLTVT.

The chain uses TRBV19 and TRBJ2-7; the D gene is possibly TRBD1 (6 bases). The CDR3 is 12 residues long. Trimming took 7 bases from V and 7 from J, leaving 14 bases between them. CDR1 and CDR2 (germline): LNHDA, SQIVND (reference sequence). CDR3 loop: CASTSDQGEQYF. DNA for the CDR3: TGTGCCAGTACCTCAGACCAGGGGGAGCAGTACTTC.

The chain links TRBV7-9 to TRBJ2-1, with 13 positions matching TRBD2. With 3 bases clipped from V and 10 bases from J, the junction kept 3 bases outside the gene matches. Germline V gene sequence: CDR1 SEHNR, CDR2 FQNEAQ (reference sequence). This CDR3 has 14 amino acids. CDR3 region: CASSFGTSGTEQFF. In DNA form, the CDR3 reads TGTGCCAGCAGCTTTGGGACTAGCGGGACAGAGCAGTTCTTC.

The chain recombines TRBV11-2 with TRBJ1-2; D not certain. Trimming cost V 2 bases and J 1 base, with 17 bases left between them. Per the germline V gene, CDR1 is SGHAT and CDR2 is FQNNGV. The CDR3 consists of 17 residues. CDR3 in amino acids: CASSLLPGLAFNYGYTF. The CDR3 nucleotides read TGTGCCAGCAGCTTACTTCCAGGCCTGGCTTTTAACTATGGCTACACCTTC.

This CDR3 is CASSSGGGGTDTQYF. The DNA of the CDR3 is TGCGCCAGCAGCTCGGGGGGCGGGGGCACAGATACGCAGTATTTT. The chain recombines TRBV4-3 with TRBJ2-3; tentative D call: TRBD2 (7 bases). Germline V gene sequence: CDR1 LGHNA, CDR2 YSLEER. Trimming cost V 5 bases and J 1 base, with 13 bases left between them. This CDR3 has 15 amino acids.

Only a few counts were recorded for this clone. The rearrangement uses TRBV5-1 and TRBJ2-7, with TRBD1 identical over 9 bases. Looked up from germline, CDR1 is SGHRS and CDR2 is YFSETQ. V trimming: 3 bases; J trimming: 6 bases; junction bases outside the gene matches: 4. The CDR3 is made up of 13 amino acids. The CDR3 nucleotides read TGCGCCAGCAGCTCAGGGACAGGGAGCGAGCAGTACTTC. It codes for CASSSGTGSEQYF.

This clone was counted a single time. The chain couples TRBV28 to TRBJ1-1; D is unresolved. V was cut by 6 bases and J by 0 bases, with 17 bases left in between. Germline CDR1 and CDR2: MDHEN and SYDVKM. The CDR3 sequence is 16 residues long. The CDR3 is CASSPNLSSMNTEAFF. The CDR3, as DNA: TGTGCCAGCAGCCCGAACCTCTCATCTATGAACACTGAAGCTTTCTTT.

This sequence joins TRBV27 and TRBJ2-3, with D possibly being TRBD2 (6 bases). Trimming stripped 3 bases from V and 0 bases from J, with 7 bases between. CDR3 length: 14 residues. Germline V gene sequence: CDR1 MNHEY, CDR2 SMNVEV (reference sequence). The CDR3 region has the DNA TGTGCCAGCAGTTTCAGCGGGAGCACAGATACGCAGTATTTT. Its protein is CASSFSGSTDTQYF.

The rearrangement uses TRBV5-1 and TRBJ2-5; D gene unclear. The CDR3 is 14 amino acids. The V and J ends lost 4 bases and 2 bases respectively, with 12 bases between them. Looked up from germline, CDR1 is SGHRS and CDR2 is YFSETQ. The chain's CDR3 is CASSPPMGQETQYF. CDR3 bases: TGCGCCAGCAGCCCGCCCATGGGGCAAGAGACCCAGTACTTC.

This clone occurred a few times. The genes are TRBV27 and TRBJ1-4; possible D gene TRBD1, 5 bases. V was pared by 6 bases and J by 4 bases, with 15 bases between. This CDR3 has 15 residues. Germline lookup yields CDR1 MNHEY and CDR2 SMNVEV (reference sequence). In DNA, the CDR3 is TGTGCCAGCAGCCGTACCGGGACCCATAATGAAAAACTGTTTTTT. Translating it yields CASSRTGTHNEKLFF.

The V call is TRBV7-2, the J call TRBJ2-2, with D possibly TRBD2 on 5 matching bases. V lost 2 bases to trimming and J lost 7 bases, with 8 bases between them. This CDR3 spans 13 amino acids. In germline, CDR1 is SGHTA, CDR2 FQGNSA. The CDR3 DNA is TGTGCCAGCAGCTTAATCGGGGACGGGGAGCTGTTTTTT. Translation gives CASSLIGDGELFF. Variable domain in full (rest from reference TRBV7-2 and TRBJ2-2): GAGVSQSPSNKVTEKGKDVELRCDPISGHTALYWYRQSLGQGLEFLIYFQGNSAPDKSGLPSDRFSAERTGGSVSTLTIQRTQQEDSAVYLCASSLIGDGELFFGEGSRLTVL.

DNA for the CDR3: TGTGCCAGCAGCAACTTTAACAGGGCGGGGGGACAAGATACGCAGTATTTT. Translating it yields CASSNFNRAGGQDTQYF. V and J are TRBV5-4 and TRBJ2-3; 8 bases align to TRBD2. CDR1 and CDR2 (germline): SGHNT, YYREEE (reference sequence). Trimming removed 4 bases from V and 5 bases from J; junction bases left unmatched: 15. The CDR3 has 17 amino acids.

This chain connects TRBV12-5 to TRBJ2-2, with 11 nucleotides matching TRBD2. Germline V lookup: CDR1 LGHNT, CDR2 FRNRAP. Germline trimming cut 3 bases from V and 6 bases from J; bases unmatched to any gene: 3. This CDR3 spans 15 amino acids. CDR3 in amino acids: CASGFVAGGPGELFF. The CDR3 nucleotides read TGTGCTAGTGGTTTTGTAGCGGGAGGGCCCGGGGAGCTGTTTTTT.

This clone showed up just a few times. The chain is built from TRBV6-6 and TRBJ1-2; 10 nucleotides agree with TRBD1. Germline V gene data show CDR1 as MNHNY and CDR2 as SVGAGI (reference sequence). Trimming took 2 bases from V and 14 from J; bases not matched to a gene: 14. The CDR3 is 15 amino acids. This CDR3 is CASSYAPGTGDAWTF. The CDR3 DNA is TGTGCCAGCAGTTACGCACCCGGGACAGGGGACGCTTGGACCTTC.

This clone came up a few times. For the CDR3, the DNA is TGTGCCAGCAGTTACCAGGGGGTGAACGAGCAGTACTTC. It is translated as CASSYQGVNEQYF. The V call is TRBV6-5, the J call TRBJ2-7; the match to TRBD1 covers 7 bases. V gave up 2 bases and J gave up 5 bases; unmatched junction bases: 3. The germline CDR1 and CDR2 sequences are MNHEY and SVGAGI. The CDR3 contains 13 residues.

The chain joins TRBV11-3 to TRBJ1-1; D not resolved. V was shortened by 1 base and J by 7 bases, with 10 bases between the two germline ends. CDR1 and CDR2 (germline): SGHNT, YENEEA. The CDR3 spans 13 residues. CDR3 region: CASSLGGENEAFF. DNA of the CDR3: TGTGCCAGCAGCTTAGGCGGGGAGAATGAAGCTTTCTTT.